Shown below are 32 T cell receptor beta chains from a single sample sequenced in a study of beta chain features in type 1 diabetes. Whole-study results and caveats: For Type 1 diabetes patients, all four CD4+ subsets carried TCRB CDR3s that were moderately but significantly shorter.

The whole isolated RNA underwent reverse transcription, so sequencing captured expressed TCRB transcripts. Sequencing was performed with immunoSEQ multiplex PCR; in TCRdb, only in-frame clones are kept and a portion is missing. The sample includes about 400,000 clones, 10% to 15% of them seen just once. Which antigens these TCRs recognize remains unknown. The specimen sequenced was naive CD4+ T cells from blood. All receptors derive from a woman younger than 35 with type 1 diabetes.

V and J are TRBV6-5 and TRBJ2-5; 7 nucleotides agree with TRBD1. In germline, CDR1 is MNHEY, CDR2 SVGAGI. Unmatched junction bases numbered 13, after V lost 7 bases and J lost 5 bases. The CDR3 consists of 15 residues. The CDR3 region has the DNA TGTGCCAGCATCCCGAGGGGGCGAGGATCGGAGACCCAGTACTTC. Encoded protein: CASIPRGRGSETQYF.

The chain couples TRBV14 to TRBJ2-5; 7 bases map to TRBD1. This CDR3 contains 16 residues. Trimming at V came to 6 bases and at J to 3 bases, leaving 13 bases not matched to a gene. Germline V gene data show CDR1 as SGHDN and CDR2 as FVKESK. The CDR3 nucleotides read TGTGCCAGCAGAGATGATCCGCCGACAGGGAAAGAGACCCAGTACTTC. Its protein is CASRDDPPTGKETQYF.

J is TRBJ2-7 and V is TRBV6-5; 10 nucleotides match TRBD2. The CDR3 length is 15 residues. Germline V lookup: CDR1 MNHEY, CDR2 SVGAGI. V lost 5 bases to trimming and J lost 2 bases; unmatched junction nucleotides: 6. CDR3 sequence reads: CASSGLAGAAYEQYF. CDR3 in DNA: TGTGCCAGCAGTGGGCTAGCGGGGGCCGCCTACGAGCAGTACTTC.

The sample holds a few counts of this clone. The CDR3 DNA reads as TGCGCCAGCAGCTCGCCAGGACTGACGAACACCGGGGAGCTGTTTTTT. Encoded protein: CASSSPGLTNTGELFF. V and J are TRBV5-1 and TRBJ2-2; D might be TRBD2 (5 bases). This CDR3 has 16 residues. V was cut by 3 bases and J by 0 bases, with 12 bases left in between. Germline loops: CDR1 SGHRS, CDR2 YFSETQ.

This clone was seen more than once but under ten times. The chain's CDR3 is CASSLVGGGSYNEQFF. DNA of the CDR3: TGTGCCAGCAGCTTAGTCGGGGGGGGCTCCTACAATGAGCAGTTCTTC. The chain joins TRBV7-9 to TRBJ2-1; 8 nucleotides match TRBD2. CDR1 and CDR2 from the germline V gene are SEHNR and FQNEAQ (reference sequence). The trim removed 1 base at V and 0 bases at J, leaving 2 bases unmatched. CDR3 length equals 16 residues.

This clone was found a few times. The chain uses TRBV28 and TRBJ1-5; no reliable D call. With 7 bases removed from V and 1 base from J, the gap between germline ends came to 5 bases. Germline V gene lookup returns CDR1 MDHEN and CDR2 SYDVKM. The CDR3 contains 12 residues. The CDR3 DNA is TGTGCCAGCACGCGGAGCAATCAGCCCCAGCATTTT. Translated, it gives CASTRSNQPQHF.

This clone occurred a few times. The chain employs TRBV27 and TRBJ1-2; D is possibly TRBD1 (6 bases). The germline V gene has CDR1 MNHEY and CDR2 SMNVEV (reference sequence). V shed 0 bases and J shed 5 bases, with 13 bases lying between them. The CDR3 extends over 15 amino acids. CDR3 in amino acids: CASSLSGGQLYGYTF. In DNA form, the CDR3 reads TGTGCCAGCAGTTTATCGGGGGGGCAGCTTTATGGCTACACCTTC.

The table lists this clone with a few counts. Other nucleotide sequences from this sample produce the same CDR3. The gene calls are TRBV6-5 and TRBJ2-7, with TRBD1 identical over 11 bases. Germline loops: CDR1 MNHEY, CDR2 SVGAGI. The CDR3 length is 15 residues. V was clipped by 0 bases and J by 4 bases; unmatched bases: 2. The CDR3 sequence is CASSYSGQGVYEQYF. The CDR3 DNA reads as TGTGCCAGCAGTTACTCGGGACAGGGGGTATACGAGCAGTACTTC.

The chain couples TRBV9 to TRBJ1-1, with no clear D. Germline V gene data show CDR1 as SGDLS and CDR2 as YYNGEE. Trimming left V 4 bases short and J 4 bases short, with 14 bases between. This CDR3 is 14 amino acids long. This chain's CDR3 is CASSPPTSGTEAFF. The CDR3 DNA follows: TGTGCCAGCAGCCCACCGACCTCAGGCACTGAAGCTTTCTTT.

This clone has just a few counts. The chain is built from TRBV4-3 and TRBJ2-5; 8 bases fit TRBD2. With 4 bases clipped from V and 4 bases from J, the junction kept 5 bases outside the gene matches. The CDR3 spans 14 residues. Germline-derived CDR1 and CDR2 are LGHNA and YSLEER. The CDR3 loop is CASSPRGARETQYF. The CDR3 nucleotides read TGCGCCAGCAGCCCGCGGGGGGCCAGAGAGACCCAGTACTTC.

This clone was counted only a few times. The chain carries TRBV27 and TRBJ2-7; no reliable D call. The CDR3 extends over 13 amino acids. V was shortened by 3 bases and J by 0 bases, with 6 bases between the two germline ends. Per the germline V gene, CDR1 is MNHEY and CDR2 is SMNVEV (reference sequence). The CDR3 nucleotides are TGTGCCAGCAGTTTTTTCAGCTCCTACGAGCAGTACTTC. Translated: CASSFFSSYEQYF.

The chain combines TRBV5-1 with TRBJ1-2; D is possibly TRBD1 (5 bases). This CDR3 comprises 13 residues. Germline V gene lookup returns CDR1 SGHRS and CDR2 YFSETQ. Deletions cut 0 bases from V and 3 bases from J, with 6 bases between. The CDR3 sequence: CASSLGQYYGYTF. The DNA of the CDR3 is TGCGCCAGCAGCTTGGGACAGTACTATGGCTACACCTTC.

This clone appeared a few times. The CDR3 loop is CASSSPGGRELFF. DNA for the CDR3: TGTGCCAGCAGCTCACCAGGGGGTAGGGAGCTGTTTTTT. The chain joins TRBV7-3 to TRBJ2-2; the match to TRBD1 covers 7 bases. The CDR3 runs to 13 residues. In germline, CDR1 is SGHTA, CDR2 FQGTGA. The V and J ends lost 4 bases and 9 bases, in that order; junction bases with no gene match: 5.

Here the CDR3 reads CASSLGSGTHNEQFF. In nucleotides, the CDR3 is TGTGCCAGCAGCTTAGGTAGCGGGACACACAATGAGCAGTTCTTC. The V gene is TRBV11-2, the J gene TRBJ2-1; 8 bases line up with TRBD2. Losses at the gene ends were 1 base for V and 5 bases for J; bases not matched to a gene: 4. The length of the CDR3 is 15 residues. The germline V gene encodes CDR1 SGHAT and CDR2 FQNNGV.

The J gene is TRBJ2-1, the V gene TRBV5-1; D possibly corresponds to TRBD1 (6 bases). CDR3 length equals 13 residues. Trimming shortened V by 4 bases and J by 8 bases, and 13 bases separated the two germline ends. The germline CDR1 and CDR2 sequences are SGHRS and YFSETQ. The CDR3 bases are TGCGCCAGCAGCACACAGGGTGGCTATGAGCAGTTCTTC. The encoded protein is CASSTQGGYEQFF.

DNA for the CDR3: TGTGCCAGCAGCCAAGGAAACAGGGTTGGGAATGAGCAGTTCTTC. It codes for CASSQGNRVGNEQFF. The chain has TRBV4-2 and TRBJ2-1, with a tentative D call TRBD1 (6 bases). Per germline, CDR1 LGHNA and CDR2 YNFKEQ. The CDR3 runs 15 residues. V gave up 1 base and J gave up 7 bases, with 14 bases separating them.

The chain uses TRBV7-9 and TRBJ2-7; tentatively, D is TRBD1 (5 bases). Trimming left V 2 bases short and J 2 bases short, with 16 bases between. Germline V gene lookup returns CDR1 SEHNR and CDR2 FQNEAQ (reference sequence). The CDR3 contains 16 residues. The CDR3: CASSLFRWGQTYEQYF. Here the CDR3 DNA reads TGTGCCAGCAGCTTATTTAGGTGGGGCCAAACCTACGAGCAGTACTTC.

As to this clone: Other DNA variants within this sample encode the same CDR3. The gene calls are TRBV5-1 and TRBJ2-1; D gene unclear. CDR1 is SGHRS, CDR2 YFSETQ, per germline. The V gene lost 0 bases and the J gene lost 0 bases, with 7 bases spanning the gap. The CDR3 runs to 15 residues. DNA of the CDR3: TGCGCCAGCAGCTTGGACCCCGGCTCCTACAATGAGCAGTTCTTC. Encoded protein: CASSLDPGSYNEQFF.

This clone showed up just a few times. The genes are TRBV27 and TRBJ1-2; TRBD1 might be the D (6 bases). The CDR3 runs 13 residues. The germline V and J ends were trimmed by 8 bases and 4 bases, with 14 bases remaining between them. Per germline, CDR1 MNHEY and CDR2 SMNVEV (reference sequence). CDR3 coding DNA: TGTGCCAGCTCGAAACAGGGTACCTATGGCTACACCTTC. It translates to CASSKQGTYGYTF.

This clone appeared a few times. V is TRBV18 and J is TRBJ1-1; D remains ambiguous. Trimming left V 2 bases short and J 5 bases short, with 18 bases between. CDR1 is KGHSH and CDR2 is LQKENI in the germline V gene. CDR3 size: 16 residues. The CDR3 sequence is CASSPTGVAVGTEAFF. The CDR3 DNA sequence: TGTGCCAGCTCACCAACCGGGGTGGCTGTAGGGACTGAAGCTTTCTTT.

To note about this clone: Distinct nucleotide sequences in the sample also encode this CDR3. The chain joins TRBV30 to TRBJ1-4; D is unresolved. V shed 0 bases and J shed 8 bases, with 7 bases lying between them. Germline values: CDR1 GTSNPN, CDR2 SVGIG (reference sequence). CDR3 size: 12 residues. CDR3 in DNA: TGTGCCTGGAGTGTTCGTGGCGAAAAACTGTTTTTT. This gives the protein CAWSVRGEKLFF.

J is TRBJ2-7 and V is TRBV6-5, with D possibly TRBD1 on 6 matching bases. Trimming cost V 7 bases and J 5 bases, with 15 bases left between them. The CDR3 spans 13 residues. From germline, CDR1 is MNHEY and CDR2 SVGAGI. This chain's CDR3 is CASTSNGGHEQYF. The CDR3 region has the DNA TGTGCCAGCACTAGCAATGGGGGCCACGAGCAGTACTTC.

There are a few counts of this clone. V is TRBV5-1 and J is TRBJ1-5; D not resolved. From germline, CDR1 is SGHRS and CDR2 YFSETQ. The CDR3 contains 14 residues. V shed 2 bases and J shed 8 bases, with 14 bases lying between them. The CDR3 DNA sequence: TGCGCCAGCAGCTTCGCGGGCAGCGGTAAGCCCCAGCATTTT. Protein sequence: CASSFAGSGKPQHF.

In its sample, this clone was seen a few times. This rearrangement joins TRBV7-2 to TRBJ2-3; weak D call: TRBD2 (5 bases). There are 14 residues in the CDR3. The V gene's germline CDR1 is SGHTA and CDR2 FQGNSA. The V gene lost 3 bases and the J gene lost 4 bases, with 11 bases spanning the gap. The DNA for the CDR3 is TGTGCCAGCAGCTTGGAACATAGCGCAGATACGCAGTATTTT. Protein: CASSLEHSADTQYF.

The J gene is TRBJ2-1, the V gene TRBV5-4, with 12 bases identical to TRBD2. This CDR3 region has 15 residues. Germline values: CDR1 SGHNT, CDR2 YYREEE (reference sequence). V lost 4 bases, J lost 8 bases, and 7 bases stayed unmatched. The CDR3 sequence: CASSPPTSGGDEQFF. The CDR3 DNA reads as TGTGCCAGCAGCCCACCGACTAGCGGGGGAGATGAGCAGTTCTTC.

The chain joins TRBV4-3 to TRBJ2-2; D possibly corresponds to TRBD2 (6 bases). The V end lost 1 base, the J end lost 3 bases, and 12 bases lay between the germline ends. There are 16 residues in the CDR3. Germline values: CDR1 LGHNA, CDR2 YSLEER. CDR3 in amino acids: CASSQVRGSDTGELFF. The DNA for the CDR3 is TGCGCCAGCAGCCAAGTGCGGGGAAGTGACACCGGGGAGCTGTTTTTT.

With regard to this clone: A read error may account for a junction end that differs from germline. The rearrangement joins TRBV25-1 to TRBJ2-7; 8 bases align to TRBD1. Per germline, CDR1 MGHDK and CDR2 SYGVNS. CDR3 length: 11 residues. CDR3 nucleotide sequence: TGTGCCAGCAGTGAATATGGGGACAGGTGGTTC. This encodes CASSEYGDRWF.

This clone has just a few counts. This chain uses TRBV4-2 with TRBJ2-1; 11 bases fit TRBD2. Germline V lookup: CDR1 LGHNA, CDR2 YNFKEQ. The CDR3 spans 17 residues. V gave up 3 bases and J gave up 8 bases; unmatched junction bases: 12. This CDR3 is CASSQRGVAGGPDEQFF. CDR3 nucleotides: TGTGCCAGCAGCCAGAGGGGGGTAGCGGGAGGGCCGGATGAGCAGTTCTTC.

This clone was counted only a few times. The V and J genes are TRBV4-2 and TRBJ2-1; no definite D call. Germline loops: CDR1 LGHNA, CDR2 YNFKEQ. V lost 0 bases, J lost 6 bases, and 12 bases lay in between. This CDR3 spans 15 amino acids. DNA of the CDR3: TGTGCCAGCAGCCAAGATAGAACCCTTGGCAATGAGCAGTTCTTC. This translates into CASSQDRTLGNEQFF.

The chain couples TRBV15 to TRBJ1-1; D possibly corresponds to TRBD1 (6 bases). There are 13 residues in the CDR3. Germline CDR1 and CDR2: LNHNV and YYDKDF (reference sequence). V shed 3 bases and J shed 1 base, with 6 bases lying between them. CDR3 DNA: TGTGCCACCAGCAGGACAGGGAACACTGAAGCTTTCTTT. The encoded protein is CATSRTGNTEAFF.

This clone occurred a few times. This sequence joins TRBV7-9 and TRBJ2-4; TRBD2 might be the D (7 bases). Germline CDR1 is SEHNR and CDR2 is FQNEAQ (reference sequence). Trimming pared 4 bases from V and 5 bases from J, leaving 18 bases between. The CDR3 is 16 amino acids. Here the CDR3 DNA reads TGTGCCAGCAGCTGGGGGGGCGGATCCGGCGAAAACATTCAGTACTTC. Amino acids: CASSWGGGSGENIQYF.

This clone has just a few counts. J is TRBJ1-1 and V is TRBV5-4, with a possible D match to TRBD1 (5 bases). Trimming pared 1 base from V and 7 bases from J, leaving 8 bases between. Germline values: CDR1 SGHNT, CDR2 YYREEE (reference sequence). CDR3 size: 12 residues. The CDR3 region is CASSLKGFEAFF. The CDR3 DNA follows: TGTGCCAGCAGCTTGAAGGGGTTTGAAGCTTTCTTT.